The rows below give T cell receptor beta chains drawn from one sample of a study of cytomegalovirus exposure and HLA in healthy donors. TCRdb's copy holds only in-frame clones and misses some; the assay was immunoSEQ multiplex PCR. Of roughly 130,000 clones detected, approximately 79% appear once; the ten largest clones hold just over 8.5%. Source material: PBMCs. Receptors originate from a woman aged 45-65 years in good health and CMV-seropositive. The CDR3 runs from the conserved cysteine through the conserved F or W. The D gene is left open where the match is weak. Clone size is not always given. Where it is, it says once, few, many or a class for expanded clones.

TRBJ2-7 NA TRBV4-1 NA CASSQDLGSSYEQYF TGCGCCAGCAGCCAAGACCTGGGGAGCTCCTACGAGCAGTACTTC
TRBJ1-1 few TRBV19 TRBD1 CASRRATGTGVLGTEAFF TGTGCCAGTAGAAGGGCGACCGGGACAGGGGTTTTAGGGACTGAAGCTTTCTTT
TRBJ2-3 NA TRBV9 TRBD1 CASGKTGWDTDTQYF TGTGCCAGCGGTAAGACAGGGTGGGACACGGATACGCAGTATTTT
TRBJ2-5 NA TRBV6-5 TRBD1 CASSYGQGASQETQYF TGTGCCAGCAGTTATGGGCAGGGGGCATCCCAAGAGACCCAGTACTTC
TRBJ2-2 NA TRBV9 NA CASSVNEQADTGELFF TGTGCCAGCAGCGTAAATGAACAGGCGGACACCGGGGAGCTGTTTTTT
TRBJ2-5 once TRBV2 NA CASNRVQETQYF TGTGCCAGCAACAGGGTCCAAGAGACCCAGTACTTC
TRBJ1-2 NA TRBV7-9 TRBD1 CASSVGQFYGYTF TGTGCCAGCAGCGTGGGACAGTTCTATGGCTACACCTTC
TRBJ1-5 NA TRBV15 NA CATSPWGDSNQPQHF TGTGCCACCAGCCCTTGGGGGGATAGCAATCAGCCCCAGCATTTT
TRBJ1-2 NA TRBV4-1 TRBD1 CASSQGGGLDYGYTF TGCGCCAGCAGCCAAGGAGGGGGCTTGGACTATGGCTACACCTTC
TRBJ1-2 few TRBV6-5 NA CASSGGWDGPYGYTF TGTGCCAGCAGCGGGGGATGGGACGGCCCTTATGGCTACACCTTC
TRBJ1-4 NA TRBV27 TRBD1 CASSPLSGGNEKLFF TGTGCCAGCAGTCCTCTCTCAGGGGGTAATGAAAAACTGTTTTTT
TRBJ1-6 NA TRBV30 NA CAWTGTFNSPLHF TGTGCCTGGACGGGTACTTTCAATTCACCCCTCCACTTT
TRBJ1-5 NA TRBV7-2 TRBD1 CASSLDVSWDRDDQPQHF TGTGCCAGCAGCTTAGACGTTTCCTGGGACAGAGACGATCAGCCCCAGCATTTT
TRBJ2-7 once TRBV15 TRBD1 CATSILRGPGEQYF TGTGCCACCAGCATCCTTAGGGGGCCGGGCGAGCAGTACTTC
TRBJ2-1 NA TRBV9 NA CASSAHLQDEQFF TGTGCCAGCAGCGCTCACCTCCAGGATGAGCAGTTCTTC
TRBJ2-1 NA TRBV21-1 NA CASLGGAGAYNEQFF TGTGCCAGCCTCGGGGGGGCAGGGGCCTACAATGAGCAGTTCTTC
TRBJ2-7 few TRBV6-6 NA CASSYSRDYEQYF TGTGCCAGCAGTTACTCCCGGGATTACGAGCAGTACTTC
TRBJ1-5 NA TRBV7-8 TRBD1 CASSSWTGDDQPQHF TGTGCCAGCAGCTCATGGACAGGGGACGATCAGCCCCAGCATTTT
TRBJ1-4 NA TRBV5-1 NA CASSFRQATNEKLFF TGCGCCAGCAGCTTTAGACAGGCAACTAATGAAAAACTGTTTTTT
TRBJ1-2 once TRBV20-1 NA CSAPGNYGYTF TGCAGTGCTCCGGGAAACTATGGCTACACCTTC
TRBJ1-5 NA TRBV7-9 NA CASSLVADSNQPQHF TGTGCCAGCAGCTTAGTGGCGGATAGCAATCAGCCCCAGCATTTT
TRBJ2-2 NA TRBV28 TRBD2 CASRYSGGSTGELFF TGTGCCAGCAGATATAGCGGGGGGTCCACCGGGGAGCTGTTTTTT
TRBJ1-5 NA TRBV13 TRBD1 CASSLGGTVTSNQPQHF TGTGCCAGCAGCTTAGGCGGGACAGTGACTAGCAATCAGCCCCAGCATTTT
TRBJ1-2 NA TRBV6-5 NA CASSLRQNYGYTF TGTGCCAGCAGTCTTAGACAGAACTATGGCTACACCTTC
TRBJ2-3 NA TRBV15 TRBD1 CATSRTPGQGTDTQYF TGTGCCACCAGCAGGACGCCGGGACAGGGCACAGATACGCAGTATTTT
TRBJ1-4 NA TRBV6-1 NA CASILGEWEKLFF TGTGCCAGCATCTTAGGGGAATGGGAAAAACTGTTTTTT
TRBJ2-3 NA TRBV5-1 NA CASAGGPEGRTDTQYF TGCGCCAGCGCCGGAGGACCCGAAGGGCGCACAGATACGCAGTATTTT
TRBJ2-3 few TRBV7-2 TRBD2 CASGKPPGGADTQYF TGTGCCAGCGGTAAGCCCCCGGGGGGGGCAGATACGCAGTATTTT
TRBJ1-4 NA TRBV10-1 NA CASSGRHPRRGKLFF TGCGCCAGCAGTGGGAGACACCCCAGAAGGGGAAAACTGTTTTTT
TRBJ1-3 NA TRBV7-6 NA CASSLASFSGNTIYF TGTGCCAGCAGCTTAGCTTCGTTTTCTGGAAACACCATATATTTT
TRBJ2-7 few TRBV9 TRBD1 CASSVAGTEQYEQYF TGTGCCAGCAGCGTGGCCGGGACAGAACAATACGAGCAGTACTTC
TRBJ2-1 NA TRBV7-9 TRBD2 CASTRASGSYNEQFF TGTGCCAGCACCCGGGCTAGCGGTTCCTACAATGAGCAGTTCTTC
TRBJ2-2 NA TRBV5-1 TRBD2 CASSLVTRGDTGELFF TGCGCCAGCAGCTTGGTGACCCGGGGGGACACCGGGGAGCTGTTTTTT
TRBJ1-2 NA TRBV4-3 TRBD1 CASSRTGGTSGYTF TGCGCCAGCAGCCGGACAGGGGGAACCTCTGGCTACACCTTC
TRBJ1-5 NA TRBV29-1 TRBD1 CSVVMAPRQGMYSNQPQHF TGCAGCGTTGTTATGGCCCCTAGACAGGGGATGTATAGCAATCAGCCCCAGCATTTT
TRBJ1-5 NA TRBV5-1 NA CASSREGNQPQHF TGCGCCAGCAGCCGGGAAGGGAATCAGCCCCAGCATTTT
TRBJ2-1 NA TRBV9 NA CASSVGRGKTSYNEQFF TGTGCCAGCAGCGTAGGTAGAGGAAAAACTTCCTACAATGAGCAGTTCTTC
TRBJ2-7 NA TRBV7-3 NA CASSSTYPGYLVF TGTGCCAGCAGCTCCACCTACCCCGGCTATCTAGTCTTC
TRBJ2-5 once TRBV5-1 TRBD1 CASSSHPGTGEETQYF TGCGCCAGCAGCTCGCATCCCGGGACAGGGGAAGAGACCCAGTACTTC
TRBJ1-5 NA TRBV19 TRBD1 CASSPGTVMGDQPQHF TGTGCCAGTAGTCCCGGGACAGTGATGGGCGATCAGCCCCAGCATTTT
TRBJ2-1 NA TRBV9 NA CASSVGANSYNEQFF TGTGCCAGCAGCGTAGGGGCCAACTCCTACAATGAGCAGTTCTTC
TRBJ1-4 NA TRBV5-1 NA CASSLGPGEKLFF TGCGCCAGCAGCTTGGGACCAGGGGAAAAACTGTTTTTT
TRBJ2-7 NA TRBV5-4 TRBD1 CASSWTGSDEQYF TGTGCCAGCAGTTGGACAGGATCCGACGAGCAGTACTTC
TRBJ2-1 NA TRBV6-5 NA CASSYGSSSYNEQFF TGTGCCAGCAGTTACGGCTCCAGCTCCTACAATGAGCAGTTCTTC
TRBJ1-1 few TRBV5-1 TRBD1 CASSKGQGVDTEAFF TGCGCCAGCAGCAAGGGACAGGGGGTTGACACTGAAGCTTTCTTT
TRBJ2-3 NA TRBV6-1 NA CASKPGTGGDTQYF TGTGCCAGCAAGCCCGGTACGGGTGGAGATACGCAGTATTTT
TRBJ1-2 once TRBV6-1 TRBD1 CASSEQGASGGYTF TGTGCCAGCAGTGAGCAGGGGGCGTCGGGTGGCTACACCTTC
TRBJ2-7 once TRBV18 NA CASSRDGASYEQYF TGTGCCAGCTCGCGGGACGGCGCCTCCTACGAGCAGTACTTC
TRBJ2-5 NA TRBV7-3 TRBD2 CASSLMAGEEQTQYF TGTGCCAGCAGCTTAATGGCGGGGGAGGAGCAAACCCAGTACTTC
TRBJ2-6 NA TRBV5-1 NA CASSSSGEAGANVLTF TGCGCCAGCAGCTCCTCGGGGGAGGCCGGGGCCAACGTCCTGACTTTC
TRBJ1-2 NA TRBV14 NA CASSQVGSFYGYTF TGTGCCAGCAGCCAAGTTGGTAGCTTCTATGGCTACACCTTC